Following are 7 T cell receptor beta chains from one sample sequenced in a study of T-cell memory formation after mild COVID-19. TCRdb passed the 5' RACE reads through MiXCR, listing each CDR3 protein once. This table has roughly 45,000 distinct CDR3 sequences, roughly a quarter appearing once. Sequencing used PBMCs or a T cell subset sorted from them (not recorded which). These TCRs come from a man aged 18 to 30 who had mild COVID-19 (a few samples of this study predate the infection). Cell type and time point are not known.

This clonotype came up a few times. The chain uses TRBV27 and TRBJ2-7; unclear D gene. Germline V gene lookup returns CDR1 MNHEY and CDR2 SMNVEV (reference sequence). The CDR3 totals 12 residues. Trimming stripped 6 bases from V and 5 bases from J, with 11 bases between. The chain's CDR3 is CASRSSTNEQYF. The CDR3 nucleotides read TGTGCCAGCAGATCCTCCACGAACGAGCAGTACTTC.

The chain links TRBV12-3 or TRBV12-4 to TRBJ2-2; 8 nucleotides line up with TRBD2. The ends lost 3 bases at V and 0 bases at J; junction bases unmatched: 9. The CDR3 totals 18 residues. DNA for the CDR3: TGTGCCAGCAGTTTCGCCCAATTAGCGGGGACGAACACCGGGGAGCTGTTTTTT. The encoded protein is CASSFAQLAGTNTGELFF.

This clonotype was counted only a few times. The chain uses TRBV7-2 and TRBJ2-7; the D is unclear. The CDR3 runs 15 residues. Germline assignment: CDR1 SGHTA and CDR2 FQGNSA. Trimming left V 2 bases short and J 1 base short, with 12 bases between. The CDR3, as DNA: TGTGCCAGCAGCTTATTTGGTGCAGGTTCCTACGAGCAGTACTTC. Translating it yields CASSLFGAGSYEQYF. The variable domain in full, completed from reference TRBV7-2 and TRBJ2-7, reads GAGVSQSPSNKVTEKGKDVELRCDPISGHTALYWYRQSLGQGLEFLIYFQGNSAPDKSGLPSDRFSAERTGGSVSTLTIQRTQQEDSAVYLCASSLFGAGSYEQYFGPGTRLTVT.

V usage is TRBV4-3 and J usage is TRBJ2-1, with TRBD2 identical over 11 bases. The germline gives CDR1 LGHNA, CDR2 YSLEER. The trim removed 1 base at V and 7 bases at J, leaving 9 bases unmatched. CDR3 size: 17 residues. The CDR3 is CASSQGSSGGSENEQFF. CDR3 DNA sequence: TGCGCCAGCAGCCAAGGCTCTAGCGGGGGGAGCGAAAATGAGCAGTTCTTC.

This clonotype was picked up a small number of times. The genes are TRBV13 and TRBJ2-5; 7 nucleotides match TRBD2. The J segment lost 1 base and the V segment lost 3 bases, leaving 5 bases of the junction unmatched. This CDR3 spans 15 amino acids. The germline CDR1 and CDR2 sequences are PRHDT and FYEKMQ (reference sequence). The CDR3 reads CASSLREPIQETQYF. CDR3 sequence (DNA): TGTGCCAGCAGCTTGCGGGAGCCGATCCAAGAGACCCAGTACTTC.

V gene TRBV5-5 combines with J gene TRBJ1-1; D is possibly TRBD1 (6 bases). The V gene lost 6 bases and the J gene lost 4 bases, with 16 bases spanning the gap. The germline V gene encodes CDR1 SGHKS and CDR2 YYEKEE (reference sequence). The CDR3 is made up of 14 amino acids. CDR3 in DNA: TGTGCCAGCACCCTCAGAGGGGGGCGCACTGAAGCTTTCTTT. Residues: CASTLRGGRTEAFF.

The rearrangement joins TRBV27 to TRBJ2-7, with TRBD2 matching over 9 bases. The germline gives CDR1 MNHEY, CDR2 SMNVEV (reference sequence). J was trimmed by 7 bases and V by 4 bases; bases with no gene match: 5. The CDR3 runs 13 residues. The CDR3 loop is CASSSGLAVEQYF. In DNA form, the CDR3 reads TGTGCCAGCAGTTCGGGACTAGCCGTAGAGCAGTACTTC.